This is a list of T cell receptor beta chains from one sample in a study of blood T cell repertoires in COVID-19. Repertoires were generated with immunoSEQ multiplex PCR, while TCRdb's copy carries only in-frame clones and drops some. The sample carries about 100,000 clones, approximately 93% recorded once. Sequencing used peripheral blood. The receptors derive from a middle-aged man with active COVID-19. Both conserved end residues are part of each CDR3. D genes are given only for firm matches. Clone size is given for some rows only: seen once, a few or many times, or a class if the clone is expanded.

J	V	size	D	DNA	CDR3
TRBJ1-1	TRBV5-1	.	.	TGCGCCAGCAGCTCCGGAGTGGACACTGAAGCTTTCTTT	CASSSGVDTEAFF
TRBJ1-5	TRBV2	.	.	TGTGCCAGCCGGGACACCAATCAGCCCCAGCATTTT	CASRDTNQPQHF
TRBJ2-1	TRBV7-8	.	TRBD2	TGTGCCAGCAGCCCCATGGGACTAGCGGGAGTAAGTGAGCAGTTCTTC	CASSPMGLAGVSEQFF
TRBJ1-6	TRBV5-1	.	TRBD1	TGCGCCAGCAGCTTTCTTCCCGCAGGGGGATTACAAGGCTATAATTCACCCCTCCACTTT	CASSFLPAGGLQGYNSPLHF
TRBJ2-2	TRBV6-5	.	TRBD2	TGTGCCAGCAGTTACTCAGCGGGGCAGCGCACCGGGGAGCTGTTTTTT	CASSYSAGQRTGELFF
TRBJ2-2	TRBV19	.	TRBD2	TGTGCCAGTAGTACCAGGACTAGCGGGAGGGGTTTCGCCGGGGAGCTGTTTTTT	CASSTRTSGRGFAGELFF
TRBJ2-5	TRBV5-1	.	TRBD2	TGCGCCAGCAGCCCTATTGCGGGAGAAGAGACCCAGTACTTC	CASSPIAGEETQYF
TRBJ2-1	TRBV9	.	TRBD2	TGTGCCAGCAGTGATGCTGGGTCTAGCGGTTACAATGAGCAGTTCTTC	CASSDAGSSGYNEQFF
TRBJ1-2	TRBV6-5	.	.	TGTGCCAGCAGTTACGGCTGGCAGGGGAACTATGGCTACACCTTC	CASSYGWQGNYGYTF
TRBJ1-4	TRBV12-3/TRBV12-4	.	.	TGTGCCAGCCGGGGGAATGCGGGTGAAAAACTGTTTTTT	CASRGNAGEKLFF
TRBJ2-6	TRBV14	.	TRBD1	TGTGCCAGCAGCCTAGGACCCGGGACAGCACCCTCTGGGGCCAACGTCCTGACTTTC	CASSLGPGTAPSGANVLTF
TRBJ1-2	TRBV6-5	.	TRBD1	TGTGCCAGCAGTTACCGACAGGGGGCGAATGGCTACACCTTC	CASSYRQGANGYTF
TRBJ2-1	TRBV9	.	TRBD2	TGTGCCAGCAGCGTAGGTCCTAGCGGGATGTTTTATGAGCAGTTCTTC	CASSVGPSGMFYEQFF
TRBJ1-5	TRBV19	.	TRBD1	TGTGCCAGTAGTGTTCCGGGACAGGTTAACAATCAGCCCCAGCATTTT	CASSVPGQVNNQPQHF
TRBJ1-2	TRBV25-1	.	TRBD1	TGTGCCACCATGACGAGGACAGGGAGGTACACCTTC	CATMTRTGRYTF
TRBJ1-2	TRBV19	once	TRBD1	TGTGCCAGTAGTGGGCGACAGGGCAGAGGCTATGGCTACACCTTC	CASSGRQGRGYGYTF
TRBJ2-1	TRBV7-2	.	TRBD2	TGTGCCAGCAGCTCAGCGGGGGGTGAGTACAATGAGCAGTTCTTC	CASSSAGGEYNEQFF
TRBJ1-5	TRBV11-3	.	.	TGTGCCAGCAGCTCCCTACCGGGGCACGGGAGGGATCAGCCCCAGCATTTT	CASSSLPGHGRDQPQHF
TRBJ1-4	TRBV5-1	.	.	TGCGCCAGCAGCTCCGCAGGCACCTCAACTAATGAAAAACTGTTTTTT	CASSSAGTSTNEKLFF
TRBJ2-2	TRBV5-1	.	TRBD2	TGCGCCAGCAGCCCGCGGGCTAGCGGGAGGTTGAACACCGGGGAGCTGTTTTTT	CASSPRASGRLNTGELFF
TRBJ2-1	TRBV6-2/TRBV6-3	.	.	TGTGCCAGCAGTCCCTTAGGGGTGGAGCAGTTCTTC	CASSPLGVEQFF
TRBJ1-2	TRBV4-1	.	.	TGCGCCAGCAGCCAAGACGGTAACTATGGCTACACCTTC	CASSQDGNYGYTF
TRBJ1-2	TRBV6-1	.	.	TGTGCCAGCAGTGACAGGGCCAAAGGTAGCTATGGCTACACCTTC	CASSDRAKGSYGYTF
TRBJ1-1	TRBV7-8	.	TRBD1	TGTGCCAGCAGCTTAGCGTTCAGGGGGCGGACTTTTAGGGCTTTCTTT	CASSLAFRGRTFRAFF
TRBJ1-6	TRBV19	.	.	TGTGCCAGTAGTATCCGGGATTCACCCCTCCACTTT	CASSIRDSPLHF
TRBJ1-1	TRBV5-4	.	TRBD1	TGTGCCGGATCACGACAGGGCGCGTTGAACGAAGCTTTCTTT	CAGSRQGALNEAFF
TRBJ2-1	TRBV24-1	.	.	TGTGCCACCAGTGACAGGCCTACCAATGAGCAGTTCTTC	CATSDRPTNEQFF
TRBJ1-2	TRBV2	.	.	TGTGCCAGCAGTGACCGGGGTTTCGACTATGGCTACACCTTC	CASSDRGFDYGYTF
TRBJ1-5	TRBV29-1	.	TRBD1	TGCAGCGTTGGGGACAGGAGGAGTCAGCCCCAGCATTTT	CSVGDRRSQPQHF
TRBJ2-3	TRBV2	.	.	TGTGCAGTGGGGCGGAGCACAGATACGCAGTATTTT	CAVGRSTDTQYF
TRBJ1-4	TRBV4-1	.	TRBD1	TGCGCCAGCAGCCAAAACCGGGACAGGGGGCTCTTGGGTAATGAAAAACTGTTTTTT	CASSQNRDRGLLGNEKLFF
TRBJ1-4	TRBV2	.	.	TGTGCCAGCAGTGAGTCTGACACCCGAAATGAAAAACTGTTTTTT	CASSESDTRNEKLFF
TRBJ2-5	TRBV21-1	.	.	TGTGCCAGCAGCAAATCTGGGGCTTCTGCAACCACCGTGTCGTCAGAGACCCAGTACTTC	CASSKSGASATTVSSETQYF
TRBJ2-3	TRBV12-2	.	.	TGTGCAAGTCGCTTAGCGATGGCTAGCGCAATACCCGCTGTCGGCACAGATACGCAGTATTTT	CASRLAMASAIPAVGTDTQYF
TRBJ2-1	TRBV20-1	once	TRBD1	TGCAGTGCTAGTGCTCCGGGACAGCGCTCCTACAATGAGCAGTTCTTC	CSASAPGQRSYNEQFF
TRBJ2-5	TRBV21-1	.	.	TGTGCCAGCAACGTACCGGGACAGTTTTTAATGCAGTACTTC	CASNVPGQFLMQYF
TRBJ2-2	TRBV18	.	TRBD1	TGTGCCAGCTCACCACCGGGGACAGGGGTGACCGGGGAGCTGTTTTTT	CASSPPGTGVTGELFF
TRBJ1-1	TRBV13	once	.	TGTGCCAGCAGCTATGACAGCGGGGAGTTTAGAGCAATGGGAGCTTTCTTT	CASSYDSGEFRAMGAFF
TRBJ1-1	TRBV11-2	.	.	TGTGCCAGCAGCTTAGATTCCGGTACTGAAGCTTTCTTT	CASSLDSGTEAFF
TRBJ2-1	TRBV4-1	once	.	TGCGCCAGCAGCCTCGGAGGGGAGGTTGAGCAGTTCTTC	CASSLGGEVEQFF
TRBJ2-5	TRBV7-3	once	.	TGTGCCAGCAGCCTGGGACTCTCAGAGACCCAGTACTTC	CASSLGLSETQYF
TRBJ2-2	TRBV7-2	.	.	TGTGCCAGCAGCTTATGGGGCAGGATAGGAACCGGGGAGCTGTTTTTT	CASSLWGRIGTGELFF
TRBJ2-2	TRBV29-1	.	.	TGCAGCGTTCACGAACAGGTGAACACCGGGGAGCTGTTTTTT	CSVHEQVNTGELFF
TRBJ2-2	TRBV19	.	.	TGTGCCAGTAGTATAGTAAGACTAACCGCCGGGGAGCTGTTTTTT	CASSIVRLTAGELFF
TRBJ2-1	TRBV7-2	.	TRBD2	TGTGCCAGCAGCTCGCGGGGGGGCTCCTACAATGAGCAGTTCTTC	CASSSRGGSYNEQFF
TRBJ2-5	TRBV2	.	TRBD1	TGTGCCAGCAGGGCGACAGGGTCCCAAGAGACCCAGTACTTC	CASRATGSQETQYF
TRBJ2-7	TRBV7-9	.	.	TGTGCCAGCAGCCCCCAACACTTGAGGGACATCCTCTCCTACGAGCAGTACTTC	CASSPQHLRDILSYEQYF
TRBJ1-6	TRBV11-3	.	.	TGTGCCAGCAGCTTAGTTGGCTCACCCCTTCACTTT	CASSLVGSPLHF
TRBJ2-5	TRBV7-2	.	.	TGTGCCAGCAGCTTAGTACGGCGGGCGGGGACCCAGTACTTC	CASSLVRRAGTQYF
TRBJ2-1	TRBV11-2	.	.	TGTGCCAGCAGCTTAGTTTGGGTGACCGACGGGGAGCAGTTCTTC	CASSLVWVTDGEQFF
TRBJ1-2	TRBV5-6	.	TRBD1	TGTGCCAGCAGTTTGACACAGGGGCAGGGTGGCTACACCTTC	CASSLTQGQGGYTF
TRBJ1-4	TRBV6-1	.	TRBD1	TGTGCCAGCAGTGAAAGACAGGGGAATAGTGAAAAACTGTTTTTT	CASSERQGNSEKLFF
TRBJ1-5	TRBV19	.	TRBD1	TGTGCCAGTAGTATAGATCGGGCAGGGGGATATTATCAGCCCCAGCATTTT	CASSIDRAGGYYQPQHF
TRBJ1-6	TRBV11-2	.	TRBD1	TGTGCCAGCAGCTTAGATCGGGGACAGGTCACCCACTTT	CASSLDRGQVTHF
TRBJ1-6	TRBV28	.	TRBD1	TGTGCCAGTAATAGATCAGGGGGTTCTTCACCCCTCCACTTT	CASNRSGGSSPLHF
TRBJ1-1	TRBV11-3	once	TRBD1	TGTGCCAGCAGCTTAGAGACAGGGTTGAACACTGAAGCTTTCTTT	CASSLETGLNTEAFF
TRBJ2-7	TRBV3-1/TRBV3-2	.	TRBD2	TGTGCCAGCAGCCACGGGGGACTAGCGGTCCATCGTTACGAGCAGTACTTC	CASSHGGLAVHRYEQYF
TRBJ2-7	TRBV2	.	TRBD2	TGTGCCAGCATGTTAGCGGGGGCCTTCTCCTACGAGCAGTACTTC	CASMLAGAFSYEQYF
TRBJ2-1	TRBV19	.	.	TGTGCCAGTAGGGAAAGGACAGCGCCGAGCTCCTACAATGAGCAGTTCTTC	CASRERTAPSSYNEQFF